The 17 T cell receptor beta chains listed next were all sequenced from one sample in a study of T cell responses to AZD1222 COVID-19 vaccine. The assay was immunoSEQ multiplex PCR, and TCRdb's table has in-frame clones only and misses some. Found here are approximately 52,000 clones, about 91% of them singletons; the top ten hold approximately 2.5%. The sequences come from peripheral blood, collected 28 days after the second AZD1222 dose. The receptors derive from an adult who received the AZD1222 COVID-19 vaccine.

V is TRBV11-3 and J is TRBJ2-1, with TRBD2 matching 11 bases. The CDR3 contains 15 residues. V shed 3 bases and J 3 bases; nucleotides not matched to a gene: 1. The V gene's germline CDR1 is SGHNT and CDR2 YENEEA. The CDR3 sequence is CASSLGLAVYNEQFF. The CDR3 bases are TGTGCCAGCAGCTTGGGACTAGCGGTCTACAATGAGCAGTTCTTC.

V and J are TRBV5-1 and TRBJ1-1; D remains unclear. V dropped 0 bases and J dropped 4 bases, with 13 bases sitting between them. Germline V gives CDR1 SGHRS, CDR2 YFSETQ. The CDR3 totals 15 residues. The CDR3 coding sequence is TGCGCCAGCAGCTTGGCCCAATCATCGGGCACTGAAGCTTTCTTT. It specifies CASSLAQSSGTEAFF.

The CDR3 DNA is TGTGCCAGCAGCGCCGGGACGCCCTCTGGAAACACCATATATTTT. This codes for CASSAGTPSGNTIYF. This chain connects TRBV9 to TRBJ1-3, with D maybe TRBD1 (5 bases). CDR3 size: 15 residues. Germline CDR1 SGDLS, CDR2 YYNGEE. The V end was cut by 3 bases, the J end by 0 bases, with 10 bases between.

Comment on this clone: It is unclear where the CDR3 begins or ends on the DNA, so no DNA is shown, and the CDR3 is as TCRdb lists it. This CDR3 reads CASSKFGTGASNEKLFF. The genes are TRBV21-1 and TRBJ1-4; the D call of TRBD1 is as the table states it, not checked on the DNA. TRBV21-1 is an annotated pseudogene. The CDR3 length equals 17 residues, ends included.

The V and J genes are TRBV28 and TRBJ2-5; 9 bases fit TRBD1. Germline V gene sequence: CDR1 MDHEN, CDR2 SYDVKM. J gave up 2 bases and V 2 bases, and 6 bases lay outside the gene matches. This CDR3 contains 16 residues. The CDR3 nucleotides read TGTGCCAGCAGTTTAATCGGACAGGGGCTTCAAGAGACCCAGTACTTC. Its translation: CASSLIGQGLQETQYF.

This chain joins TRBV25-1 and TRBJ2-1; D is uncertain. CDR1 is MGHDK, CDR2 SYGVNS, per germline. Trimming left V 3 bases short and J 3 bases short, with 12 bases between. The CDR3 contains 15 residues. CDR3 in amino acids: CASSDDAAIYNEQFF. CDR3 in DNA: TGTGCCAGCAGTGATGACGCAGCGATCTACAATGAGCAGTTCTTC.

CDR3 in amino acids: CASSLGDMSYQPQHF. In DNA form, the CDR3 reads TGTGCCAGCAGCTTAGGGGACATGTCCTATCAGCCCCAGCATTTT. The gene calls are TRBV7-8 and TRBJ1-5; TRBD1 is a possible D gene (6 bases). The germline V gene has CDR1 SGHVS and CDR2 FQNEAQ. V shed 1 base and J shed 5 bases, with 12 bases lying between them. CDR3 size: 15 residues.

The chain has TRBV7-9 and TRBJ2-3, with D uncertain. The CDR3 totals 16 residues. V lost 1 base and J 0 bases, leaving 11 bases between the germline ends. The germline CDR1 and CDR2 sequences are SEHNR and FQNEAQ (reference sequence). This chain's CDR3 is CASSLVVGLSTDTQYF. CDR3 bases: TGTGCCAGCAGCTTAGTGGTGGGATTGAGCACAGATACGCAGTATTTT.

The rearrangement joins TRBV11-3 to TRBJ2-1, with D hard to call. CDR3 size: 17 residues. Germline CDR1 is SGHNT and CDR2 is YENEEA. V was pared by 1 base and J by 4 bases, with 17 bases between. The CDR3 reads CASSLGGVLSEYNEQFF. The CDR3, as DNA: TGTGCCAGCAGCTTAGGAGGCGTGTTGTCGGAATACAATGAGCAGTTCTTC.

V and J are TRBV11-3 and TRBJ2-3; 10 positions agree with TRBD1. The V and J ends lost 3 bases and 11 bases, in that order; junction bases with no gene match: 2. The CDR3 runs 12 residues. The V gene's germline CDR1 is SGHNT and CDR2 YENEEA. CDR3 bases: TGTGCCAGCAGCTTGACAGGGGGCGAGCAGTATTTT. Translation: CASSLTGGEQYF. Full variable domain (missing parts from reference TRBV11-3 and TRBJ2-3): EAGVVQSPRYKIIEKKQPVAFWCNPISGHNTLYWYLQNLGQGPELLIRYENEEAVDDSQLPKDRFSAERLKGVDSTLKIQPAELGDSAVYLCASSLTGGEQYFGPGTRLTVL.

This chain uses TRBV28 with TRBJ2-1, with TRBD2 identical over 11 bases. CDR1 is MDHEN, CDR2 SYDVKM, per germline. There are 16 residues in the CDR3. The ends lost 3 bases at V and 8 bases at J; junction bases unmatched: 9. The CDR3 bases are TGTGCCAGCAGTTTCCCCCCTAGCGGGAGGAGTGATGAGCAGTTCTTC. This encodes CASSFPPSGRSDEQFF. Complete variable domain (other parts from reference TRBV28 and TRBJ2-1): DVKVTQSSRYLVKRTGEKVFLECVQDMDHENMFWYRQDPGLGLRLIYFSYDVKMKEKGDIPEGYSVSREKKERFSLILESASTNQTSMYLCASSFPPSGRSDEQFFGPGTRLTVL.

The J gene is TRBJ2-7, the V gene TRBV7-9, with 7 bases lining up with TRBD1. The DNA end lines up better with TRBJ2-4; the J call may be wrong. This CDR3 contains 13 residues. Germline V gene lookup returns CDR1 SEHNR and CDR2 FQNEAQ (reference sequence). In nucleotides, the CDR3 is TGTGCCAGCAGCGCTGGGGGACAGAACATTCAGTACTTC. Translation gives CASSAGGQNIQYF.

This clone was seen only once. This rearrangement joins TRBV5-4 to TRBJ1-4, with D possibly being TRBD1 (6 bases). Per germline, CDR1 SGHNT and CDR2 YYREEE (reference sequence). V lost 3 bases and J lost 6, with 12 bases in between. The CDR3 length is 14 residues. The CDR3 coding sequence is TGTGCCAGCAGCTCCCGTAAGGGGGATGAAAAACTGTTTTTT. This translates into CASSSRKGDEKLFF.

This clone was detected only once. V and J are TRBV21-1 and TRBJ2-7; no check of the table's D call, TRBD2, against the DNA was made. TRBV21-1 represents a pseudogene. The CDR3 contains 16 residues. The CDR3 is CASSKGRDPRTYEQYF. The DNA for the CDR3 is TGTGCCAGCAGCAAAGGGAGGGACCCCCGGACCTACGAGCAGTACTTC.

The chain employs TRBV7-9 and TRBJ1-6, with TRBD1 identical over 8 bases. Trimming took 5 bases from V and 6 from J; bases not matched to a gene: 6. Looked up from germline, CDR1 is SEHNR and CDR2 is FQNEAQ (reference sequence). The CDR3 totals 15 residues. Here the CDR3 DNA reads TGTGCCAGCAGCCCCCAGGGGGCGGGTAATTCACCCCTCCACTTT. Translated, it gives CASSPQGAGNSPLHF. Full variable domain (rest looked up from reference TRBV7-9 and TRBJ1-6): DTGVSQNPRHKITKRGQNVTFRCDPISEHNRLYWYRQTLGQGPEFLTYFQNEAQLEKSRLLSDRFSAERPKGSFSTLEIQRTEQGDSAMYLCASSPQGAGNSPLHFGNGTRLTVT.

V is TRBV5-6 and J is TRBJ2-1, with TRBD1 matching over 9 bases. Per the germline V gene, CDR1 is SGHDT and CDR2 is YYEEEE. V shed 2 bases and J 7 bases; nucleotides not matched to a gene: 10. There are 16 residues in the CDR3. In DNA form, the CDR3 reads TGTGCCAGCAGCTTCTCGACCGGGACAGGGACGAATGAGCAGTTCTTC. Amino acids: CASSFSTGTGTNEQFF.

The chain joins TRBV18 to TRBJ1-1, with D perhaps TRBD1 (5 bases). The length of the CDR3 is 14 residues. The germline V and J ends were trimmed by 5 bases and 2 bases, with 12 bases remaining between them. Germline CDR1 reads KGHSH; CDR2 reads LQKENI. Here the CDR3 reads CASSAGPLNTEAFF. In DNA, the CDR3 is TGTGCCAGCTCAGCGGGACCCCTAAACACTGAAGCTTTCTTT.